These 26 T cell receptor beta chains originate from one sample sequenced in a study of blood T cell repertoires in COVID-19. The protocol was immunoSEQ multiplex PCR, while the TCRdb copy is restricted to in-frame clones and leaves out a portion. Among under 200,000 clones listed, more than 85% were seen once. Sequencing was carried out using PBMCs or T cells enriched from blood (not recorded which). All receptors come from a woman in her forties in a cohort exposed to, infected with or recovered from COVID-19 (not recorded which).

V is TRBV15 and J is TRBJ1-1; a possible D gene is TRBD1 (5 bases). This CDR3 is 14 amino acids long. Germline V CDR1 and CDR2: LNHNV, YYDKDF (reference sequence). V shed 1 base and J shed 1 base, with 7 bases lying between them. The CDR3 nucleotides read TGTGCCACCAGCAGAGTAACAGGGAACACTGAAGCTTTCTTT. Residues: CATSRVTGNTEAFF.

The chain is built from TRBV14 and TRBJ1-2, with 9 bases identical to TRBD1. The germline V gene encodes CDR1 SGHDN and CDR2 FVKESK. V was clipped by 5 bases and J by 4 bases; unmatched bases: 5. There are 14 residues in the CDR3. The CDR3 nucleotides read TGTGCCAGCAGCAGAAAACAGGGGGCCTATGGCTACACCTTC. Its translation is CASSRKQGAYGYTF.

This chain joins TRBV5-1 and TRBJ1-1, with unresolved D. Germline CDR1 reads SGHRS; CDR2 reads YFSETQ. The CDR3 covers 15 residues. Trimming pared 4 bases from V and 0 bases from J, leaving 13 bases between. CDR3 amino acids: CASSVDGNMNTEAFF. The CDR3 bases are TGCGCCAGCAGCGTTGACGGGAACATGAACACTGAAGCTTTCTTT.

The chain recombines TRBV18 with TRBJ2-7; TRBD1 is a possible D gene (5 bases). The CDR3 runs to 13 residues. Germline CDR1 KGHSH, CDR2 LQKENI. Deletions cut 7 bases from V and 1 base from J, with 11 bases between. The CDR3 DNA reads TGTGCCAGCTTCAAAGACAGTTCCTACGAGCAGTACTTC. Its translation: CASFKDSSYEQYF.

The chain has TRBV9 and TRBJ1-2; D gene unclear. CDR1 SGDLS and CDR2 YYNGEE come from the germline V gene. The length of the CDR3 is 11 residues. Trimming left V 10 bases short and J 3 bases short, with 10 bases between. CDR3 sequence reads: CAVKSDYGYTF. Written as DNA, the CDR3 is TGTGCCGTGAAAAGCGACTATGGCTACACCTTC.

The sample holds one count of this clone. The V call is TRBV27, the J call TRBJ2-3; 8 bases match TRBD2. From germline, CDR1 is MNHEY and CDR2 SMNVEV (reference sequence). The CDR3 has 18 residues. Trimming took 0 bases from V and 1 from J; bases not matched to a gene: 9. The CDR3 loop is CASSLSVDSGVGTDTQYF. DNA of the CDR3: TGTGCCAGCAGTTTATCGGTCGATAGCGGGGTTGGCACAGATACGCAGTATTTT.

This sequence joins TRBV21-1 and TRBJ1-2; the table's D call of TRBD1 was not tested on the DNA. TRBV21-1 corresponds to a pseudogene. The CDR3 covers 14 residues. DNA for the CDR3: TGTGCCAGCAGCACTTCGGGACAAGTCTATGGCTACACCTTC. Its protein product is CASSTSGQVYGYTF.

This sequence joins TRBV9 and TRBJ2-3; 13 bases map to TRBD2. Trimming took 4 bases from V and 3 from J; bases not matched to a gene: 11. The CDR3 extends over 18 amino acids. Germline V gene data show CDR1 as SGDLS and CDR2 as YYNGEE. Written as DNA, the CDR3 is TGTGCCAGCAGCCCGAGGGGCGGGACTAGCGGGGTTACAGATACGCAGTATTTT. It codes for CASSPRGGTSGVTDTQYF. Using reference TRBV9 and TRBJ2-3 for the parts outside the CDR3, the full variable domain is DSGVTQTPKHLITATGQRVTLRCSPRSGDLSVYWYQQSLDQGLQFLIQYYNGEERAKGNILERFSAQQFPDLHSELNLSSLELGDSALYFCASSPRGGTSGVTDTQYFGPGTRLTVL.

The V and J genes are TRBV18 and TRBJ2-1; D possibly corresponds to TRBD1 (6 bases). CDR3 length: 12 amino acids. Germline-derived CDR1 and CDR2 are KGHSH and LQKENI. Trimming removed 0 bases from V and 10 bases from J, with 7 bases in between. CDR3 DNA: TGTGCCAGCTCACCACCGACAGGCGAGCAGTTCTTC. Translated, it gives CASSPPTGEQFF.

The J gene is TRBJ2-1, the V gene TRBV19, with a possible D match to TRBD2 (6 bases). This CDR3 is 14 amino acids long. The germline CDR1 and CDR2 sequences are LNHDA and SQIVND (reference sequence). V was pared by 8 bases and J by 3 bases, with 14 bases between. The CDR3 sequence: CASSLTGGYNEQFF. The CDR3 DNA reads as TGTGCCAGTTCACTTACCGGGGGCTACAATGAGCAGTTCTTC.

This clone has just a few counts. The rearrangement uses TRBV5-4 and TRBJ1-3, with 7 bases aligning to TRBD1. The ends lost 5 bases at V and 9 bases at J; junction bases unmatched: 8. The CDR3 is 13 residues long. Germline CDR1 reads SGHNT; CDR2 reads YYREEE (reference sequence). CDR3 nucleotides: TGTGCCAGCAGTTCTGACAGGGTTAGCACCATATATTTT. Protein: CASSSDRVSTIYF. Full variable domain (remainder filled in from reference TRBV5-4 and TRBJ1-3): ETGVTQSPTHLIKTRGQQVTLRCSSQSGHNTVSWYQQALGQGPQFIFQYYREEENGRGNFPPRFSGLQFPNYSSELNVNALELDDSALYLCASSSDRVSTIYFGEGSWLTVV.

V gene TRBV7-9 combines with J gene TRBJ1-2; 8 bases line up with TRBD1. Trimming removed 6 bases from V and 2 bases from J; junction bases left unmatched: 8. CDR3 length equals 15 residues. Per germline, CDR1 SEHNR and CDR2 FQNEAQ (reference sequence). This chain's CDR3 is CASRKGQALNYGYTF. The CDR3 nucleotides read TGTGCCAGCAGAAAGGGACAGGCCCTAAACTATGGCTACACCTTC.

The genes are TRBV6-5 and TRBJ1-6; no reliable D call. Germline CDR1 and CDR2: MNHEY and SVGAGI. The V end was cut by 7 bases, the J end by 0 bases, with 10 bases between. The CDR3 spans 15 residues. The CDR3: CASTRASSYNSPLHF. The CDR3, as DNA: TGTGCCAGCACGCGGGCAAGCTCCTATAATTCACCCCTCCACTTT.

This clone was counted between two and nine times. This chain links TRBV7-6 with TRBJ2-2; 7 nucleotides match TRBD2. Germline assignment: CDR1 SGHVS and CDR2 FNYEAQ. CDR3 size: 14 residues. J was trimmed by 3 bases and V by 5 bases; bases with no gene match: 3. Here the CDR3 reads CASSPREYTGELFF. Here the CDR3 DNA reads TGTGCCAGCAGCCCGCGGGAGTACACCGGGGAGCTGTTTTTT.

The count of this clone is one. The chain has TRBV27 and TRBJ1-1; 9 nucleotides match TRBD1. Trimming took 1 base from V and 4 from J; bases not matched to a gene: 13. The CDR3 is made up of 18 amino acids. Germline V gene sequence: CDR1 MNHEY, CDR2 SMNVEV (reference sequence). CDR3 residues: CASSLLPKSGTGRTEAFF. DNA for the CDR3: TGTGCCAGCAGTTTATTACCGAAGTCCGGGACAGGGCGCACTGAAGCTTTCTTT.

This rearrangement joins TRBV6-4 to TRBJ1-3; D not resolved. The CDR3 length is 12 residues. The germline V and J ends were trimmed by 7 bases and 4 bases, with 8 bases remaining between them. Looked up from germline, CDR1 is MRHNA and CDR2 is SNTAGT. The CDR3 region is CASNKQGNTIYF. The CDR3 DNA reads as TGTGCCAGCAACAAACAGGGAAACACCATATATTTT.

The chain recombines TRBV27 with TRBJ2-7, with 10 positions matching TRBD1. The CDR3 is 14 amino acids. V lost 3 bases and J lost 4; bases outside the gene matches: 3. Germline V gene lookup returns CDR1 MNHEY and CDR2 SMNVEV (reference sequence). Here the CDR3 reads CASSLDRGVYEQYF. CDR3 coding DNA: TGTGCCAGCAGTTTGGACAGGGGGGTTTACGAGCAGTACTTC.

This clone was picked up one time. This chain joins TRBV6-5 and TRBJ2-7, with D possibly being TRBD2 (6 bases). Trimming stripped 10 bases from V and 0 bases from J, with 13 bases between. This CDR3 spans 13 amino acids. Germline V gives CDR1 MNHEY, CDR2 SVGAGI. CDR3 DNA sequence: TGTGCCACCTTACCGGGAGACTCCTACGAGCAGTACTTC. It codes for CATLPGDSYEQYF.

The CDR3 sequence: CAISELWTLAKNIQYF. CDR3 DNA: TGTGCCATCAGTGAGCTGTGGACACTAGCCAAAAACATTCAGTACTTC. This rearrangement joins TRBV10-3 to TRBJ2-4, with D possibly TRBD1 on 5 matching bases. Germline V gene lookup returns CDR1 ENHRY and CDR2 SYGVKD. The CDR3 extends over 16 amino acids. V lost 2 bases to trimming and J lost 0 bases, with 11 bases between them.

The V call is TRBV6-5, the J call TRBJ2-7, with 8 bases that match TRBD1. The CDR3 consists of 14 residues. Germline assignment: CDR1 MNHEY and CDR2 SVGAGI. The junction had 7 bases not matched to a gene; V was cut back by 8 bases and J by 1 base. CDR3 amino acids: CASVGTGHSYEQYF. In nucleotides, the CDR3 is TGTGCCAGCGTGGGGACAGGCCATTCCTACGAGCAGTACTTC.

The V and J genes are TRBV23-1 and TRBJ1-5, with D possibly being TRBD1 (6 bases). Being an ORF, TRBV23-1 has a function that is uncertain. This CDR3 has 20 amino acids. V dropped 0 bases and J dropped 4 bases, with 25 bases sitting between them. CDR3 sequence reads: CASSQSSRDTQKGVNQPQHF. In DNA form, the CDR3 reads TGCGCCAGCAGTCAATCATCCCGGGACACCCAAAAGGGGGTTAATCAGCCCCAGCATTTT.

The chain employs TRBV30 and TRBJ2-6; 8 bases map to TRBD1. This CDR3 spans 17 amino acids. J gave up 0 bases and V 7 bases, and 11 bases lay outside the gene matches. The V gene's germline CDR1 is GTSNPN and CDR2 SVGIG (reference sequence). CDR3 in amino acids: CAYTTGVIFSGANVLTF. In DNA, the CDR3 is TGTGCCTACACGACAGGGGTTATATTCTCTGGGGCCAACGTCCTGACTTTC. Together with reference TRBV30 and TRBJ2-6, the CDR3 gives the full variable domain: SQTIHQWPATLVQPVGSPLSLECTVEGTSNPNLYWYRQAAGRGLQLLFYSVGIGQISSEVPQNLSASRPQDRQFILSSKKLLLSDSGFYLCAYTTGVIFSGANVLTFGAGSRLTVL.

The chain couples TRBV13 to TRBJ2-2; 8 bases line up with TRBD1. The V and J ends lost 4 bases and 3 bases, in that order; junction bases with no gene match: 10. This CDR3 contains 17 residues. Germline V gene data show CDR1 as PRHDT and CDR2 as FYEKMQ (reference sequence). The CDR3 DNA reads TGTGCCAGCAGCTCCAAATCCAGGGGGCGTCACACCGGGGAGCTGTTTTTT. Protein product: CASSSKSRGRHTGELFF.

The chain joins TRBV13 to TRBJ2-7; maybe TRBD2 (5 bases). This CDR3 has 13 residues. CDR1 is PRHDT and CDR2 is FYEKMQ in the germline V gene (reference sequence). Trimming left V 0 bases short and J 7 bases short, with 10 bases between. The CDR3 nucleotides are TGTGCCAGCAGCTTAGGGGCCGGGATAGAGCAGTACTTC. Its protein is CASSLGAGIEQYF. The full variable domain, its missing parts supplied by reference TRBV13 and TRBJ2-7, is AAGVIQSPRHLIKEKRETATLKCYPIPRHDTVYWYQQGPGQDPQFLISFYEKMQSDKGSIPDRFSAQQFSDYHSELNMSSLELGDSALYFCASSLGAGIEQYFGPGTRLTVT.

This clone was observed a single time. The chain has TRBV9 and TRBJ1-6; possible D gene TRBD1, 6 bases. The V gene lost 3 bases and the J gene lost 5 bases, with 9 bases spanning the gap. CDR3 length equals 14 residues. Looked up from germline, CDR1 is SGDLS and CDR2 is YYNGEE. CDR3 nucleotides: TGTGCCAGCAGCGCCGGGACAAATAATTCACCCCTCCACTTT. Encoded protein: CASSAGTNNSPLHF.

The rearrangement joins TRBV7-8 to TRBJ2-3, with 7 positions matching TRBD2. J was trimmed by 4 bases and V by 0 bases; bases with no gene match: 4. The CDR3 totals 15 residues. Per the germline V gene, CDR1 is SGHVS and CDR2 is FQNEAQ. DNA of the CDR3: TGTGCCAGCAGCTTAGCGTGGCGGGAGCCAGATACGCAGTATTTT. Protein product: CASSLAWREPDTQYF.